Detailed here is one TCR beta chain. A library made for alpha chains picked up this beta chain off target, so its size means little. The data are from a study of spatial heterogeneity in lung cancer. Carried by each TCR cDNA molecule was a unique molecular identifier. MiXCR, run by TCRdb on the 5' RACE reads, gives a single entry per CDR3 protein. There are around 11,000 distinct CDR3 sequences in the sample; roughly 6.3% occur only once, and approximately 30% lies in the top ten. Time point specified: sample taken at primary tumor resection. Whole RNA came from tumor, nontumor lung or frozen PBMC and was sequenced without being sorted. The donors, more than 55 patients with untreated early-stage non-small cell lung cancer, provided the samples. The J segment lost 7 bases and the V segment lost 3 bases, leaving 10 bases of the junction unmatched. This CDR3 comprises 17 residues. Germline V gene data show CDR1 as SGHTA and CDR2 as FQGNSA.

This TCR derives from a male donor with early-stage non-small cell lung cancer. V gene TRBV7-2 combines with J gene TRBJ2-1, with 12 bases lining up with TRBD2. The specimen was PBMCs, collected at surgery. The CDR3 nucleotides are TGTGCCAGCAGCTTGATTCCGCGACTAGCGGGGGAGAATGAGCAGTTCTTC. The encoded protein is CASSLIPRLAGENEQFF. The variable domain in full, completed from reference TRBV7-2 and TRBJ2-1, reads GAGVSQSPSNKVTEKGKDVELRCDPISGHTALYWYRQSLGQGLEFLIYFQGNSAPDKSGLPSDRFSAERTGGSVSTLTIQRTQQEDSAVYLCASSLIPRLAGENEQFFGPGTRLTVL.